This T cell receptor (beta chain) came from a study of T cell repertoires in cytomegalovirus infection. Study as a whole: It can be stated that public TCR beta signatures indicated CMV infection as well as a matching HLA type. Study results and caveats: Within the response measured ex vivo, HLA-C-restricted CMV-specific TCR beta clonotypes were dominant. Cumulative frequency of public TCR beta families picked out carriers of CMV plus the relevant HLA.

Points on this clonotype: The antigen is not known.

Germline V gene lookup returns CDR1 LGHDT and CDR2 YNNKEL (reference sequence). The CDR3 loop spans 15 amino acids. Trimming stripped 6 bases from V and 3 bases from J, with 18 bases between. TCRdb re-called the reads through MiXCR, storing one row per CDR3 protein. The table shows 150,000 to 200,000 distinct CDR3 sequences, with approximately 19% occurring only once. J is TRBJ2-7 and V is TRBV3-1; tentative D call: TRBD1 (6 bases). This clonotype was obtained from a human donor in good health (CMV status not recorded). Some clones in this sample may be carry-over from other donors' samples. Sequencing was performed on PBMCs. CDR3 amino acids: CASRNSGTSDYEQYF. The CDR3 bases are TGTGCCAGCAGGAATTCCGGGACATCCGACTACGAGCAGTACTTC.